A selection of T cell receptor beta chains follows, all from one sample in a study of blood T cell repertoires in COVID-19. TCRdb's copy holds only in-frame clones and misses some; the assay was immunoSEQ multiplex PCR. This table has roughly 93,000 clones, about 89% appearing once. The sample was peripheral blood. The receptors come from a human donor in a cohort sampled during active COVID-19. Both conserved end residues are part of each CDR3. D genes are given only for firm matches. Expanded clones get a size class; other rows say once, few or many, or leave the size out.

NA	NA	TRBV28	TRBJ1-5	CASSLSTGRNQPQHF	TGTGCCAGCAGTTTATCGACAGGACGCAATCAGCCCCAGCATTTT
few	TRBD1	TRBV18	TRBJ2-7	CASSATGGWDEQYF	TGTGCCAGCTCAGCGACAGGGGGCTGGGACGAGCAGTACTTC
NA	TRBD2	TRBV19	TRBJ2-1	CASSSPGLAGSRDEQFF	TGTGCCAGTAGTTCGCCGGGACTAGCGGGGAGTAGGGATGAGCAGTTCTTC
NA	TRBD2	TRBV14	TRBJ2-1	CASSRGTSGRATYNEQFF	TGTGCCAGCAGCCGGGGGACTAGCGGGAGGGCCACCTACAATGAGCAGTTCTTC
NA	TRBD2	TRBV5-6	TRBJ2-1	CASSSGTSFSYNEQFF	TGTGCCAGCAGCTCAGGGACTAGCTTCTCCTACAATGAGCAGTTCTTC
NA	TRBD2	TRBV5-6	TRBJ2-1	CASTTLAGPNNEQFF	TGTGCCAGCACAACTCTAGCGGGTCCTAACAATGAGCAGTTCTTC
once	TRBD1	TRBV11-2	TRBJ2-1	CASSSLGTGGKNEQFF	TGTGCCAGCAGCTCCCTGGGGACAGGGGGTAAGAATGAGCAGTTCTTC
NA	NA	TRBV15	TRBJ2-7	CATSRDWDSTYEQYF	TGTGCCACCAGCAGAGATTGGGACTCTACCTACGAGCAGTACTTC
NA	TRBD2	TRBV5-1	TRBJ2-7	CASSLGGLAQSEQYF	TGCGCCAGCAGCTTGGGGGGACTAGCGCAGTCGGAGCAGTACTTC
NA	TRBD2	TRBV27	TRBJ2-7	CATRLAGGHYEQYF	TGTGCCACCAGATTAGCGGGAGGACATTACGAGCAGTACTTC
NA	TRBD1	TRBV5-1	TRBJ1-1	CASSLGAGGGNTEAFF	TGCGCCAGCAGCTTGGGGGCAGGGGGCGGAAACACTGAAGCTTTCTTT
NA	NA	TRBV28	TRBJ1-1	CASSFSPSPQREAFF	TGTGCCAGCAGTTTTTCTCCGTCCCCCCAGAGGGAAGCTTTCTTT
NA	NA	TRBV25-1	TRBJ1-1	CASTEFQGDTEAFF	TGTGCCAGCACCGAATTCCAGGGTGACACTGAAGCTTTCTTT
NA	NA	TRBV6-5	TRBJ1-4	CASSLNRAINEKLFF	TGTGCCAGCAGCTTGAACAGGGCCATTAATGAAAAACTGTTTTTT
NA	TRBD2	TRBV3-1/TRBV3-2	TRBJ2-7	CASSQPSGRGEQYF	TGTGCCAGCAGCCAGCCCAGCGGGAGGGGGGAGCAGTACTTC
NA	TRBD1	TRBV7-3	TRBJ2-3	CASSSSGTGVDTQYF	TGTGCCAGCAGCTCCTCCGGGACAGGGGTAGATACGCAGTATTTT
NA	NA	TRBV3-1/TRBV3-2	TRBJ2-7	CASSQGPGVEEQYF	TGTGCCAGCAGCCAAGGGCCAGGGGTGGAAGAGCAGTACTTC
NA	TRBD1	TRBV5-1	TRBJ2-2	CASSALRGHTGELFF	TGCGCCAGCAGCGCTCTCAGGGGGCACACCGGGGAGCTGTTTTTT
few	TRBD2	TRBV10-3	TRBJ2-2	CAIKREGFGELFF	TGTGCCATCAAAAGGGAGGGATTCGGGGAGCTGTTTTTT
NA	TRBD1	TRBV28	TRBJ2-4	CASRRQGLGIQYF	TGTGCCAGCCGTAGACAGGGGCTTGGCATTCAGTACTTC
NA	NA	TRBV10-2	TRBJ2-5	CASSEGSFERKTQYF	TGCGCCAGCAGTGAGGGGTCCTTCGAGAGGAAGACCCAGTACTTC
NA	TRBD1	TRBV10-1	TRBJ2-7	CASSESWTGTYEQYF	TGCGCCAGCAGTGAGTCCTGGACAGGCACCTACGAGCAGTACTTC
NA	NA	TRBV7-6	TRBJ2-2	CASSAGQLYRELFF	TGTGCCAGCAGCGCCGGACAGTTGTACCGGGAGCTGTTTTTT
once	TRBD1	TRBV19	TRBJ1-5	CASKRGDRYSNQPQHF	TGTGCCAGTAAGAGAGGGGACAGGTATAGCAATCAGCCCCAGCATTTT
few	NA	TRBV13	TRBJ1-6	CASSSPQGASSPLHF	TGTGCCAGCAGCTCACCACAGGGTGCGAGTTCACCCCTCCACTTT
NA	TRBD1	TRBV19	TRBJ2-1	CASSIVATGGYNEQFF	TGTGCCAGTAGTATAGTAGCGACAGGGGGTTACAATGAGCAGTTCTTC
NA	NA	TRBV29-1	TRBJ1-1	CSVASDRENTEAFF	TGCAGCGTTGCCTCGGACAGAGAGAACACTGAAGCTTTCTTT
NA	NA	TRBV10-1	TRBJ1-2	CASSDADRHPRVPGRGYTF	TGCGCCAGCAGTGATGCCGACAGGCACCCTCGGGTTCCGGGTCGAGGCTACACCTTC
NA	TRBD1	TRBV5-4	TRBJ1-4	CASSPWGQGNEKLFF	TGTGCCAGCAGCCCCTGGGGACAGGGCAATGAAAAACTGTTTTTT